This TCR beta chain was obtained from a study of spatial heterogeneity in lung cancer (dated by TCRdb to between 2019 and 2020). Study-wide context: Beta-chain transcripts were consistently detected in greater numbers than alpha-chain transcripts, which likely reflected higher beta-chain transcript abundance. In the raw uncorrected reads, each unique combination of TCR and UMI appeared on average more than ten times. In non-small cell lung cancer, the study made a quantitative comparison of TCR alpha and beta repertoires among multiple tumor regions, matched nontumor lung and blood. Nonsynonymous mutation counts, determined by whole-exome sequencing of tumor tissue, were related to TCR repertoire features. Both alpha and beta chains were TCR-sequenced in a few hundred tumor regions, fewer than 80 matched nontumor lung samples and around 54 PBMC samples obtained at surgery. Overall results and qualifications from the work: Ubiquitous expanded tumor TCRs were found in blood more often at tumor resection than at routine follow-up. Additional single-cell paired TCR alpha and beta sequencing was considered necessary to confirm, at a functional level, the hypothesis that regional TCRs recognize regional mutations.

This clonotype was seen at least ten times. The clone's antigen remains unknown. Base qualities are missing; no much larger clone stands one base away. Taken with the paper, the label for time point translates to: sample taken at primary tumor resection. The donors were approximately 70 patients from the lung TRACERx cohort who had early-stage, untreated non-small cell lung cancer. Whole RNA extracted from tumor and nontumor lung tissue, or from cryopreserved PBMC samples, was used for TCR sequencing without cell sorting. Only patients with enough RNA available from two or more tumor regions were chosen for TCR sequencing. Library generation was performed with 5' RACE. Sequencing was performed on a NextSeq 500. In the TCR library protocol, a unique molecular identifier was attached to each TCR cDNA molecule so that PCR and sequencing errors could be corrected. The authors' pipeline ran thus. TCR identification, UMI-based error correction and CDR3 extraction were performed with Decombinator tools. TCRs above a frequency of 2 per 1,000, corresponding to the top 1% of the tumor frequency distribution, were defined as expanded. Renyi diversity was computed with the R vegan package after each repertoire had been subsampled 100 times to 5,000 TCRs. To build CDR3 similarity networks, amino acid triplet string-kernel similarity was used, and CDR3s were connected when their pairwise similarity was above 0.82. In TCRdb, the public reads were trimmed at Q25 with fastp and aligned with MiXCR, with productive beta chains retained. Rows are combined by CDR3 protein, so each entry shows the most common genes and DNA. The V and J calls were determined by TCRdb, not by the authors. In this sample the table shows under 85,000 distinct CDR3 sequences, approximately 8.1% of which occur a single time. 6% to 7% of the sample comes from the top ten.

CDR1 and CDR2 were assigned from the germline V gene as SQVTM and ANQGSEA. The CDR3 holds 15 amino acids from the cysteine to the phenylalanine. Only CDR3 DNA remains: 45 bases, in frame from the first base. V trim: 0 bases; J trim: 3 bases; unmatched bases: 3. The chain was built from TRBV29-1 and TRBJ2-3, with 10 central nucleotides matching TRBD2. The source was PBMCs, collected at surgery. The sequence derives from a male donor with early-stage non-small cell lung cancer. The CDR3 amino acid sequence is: CSVEEASGSTDTQYF. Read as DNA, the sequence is TGCAGCGTTGAAGAAGCTAGCGGGAGTACAGATACGCAGTATTTT.